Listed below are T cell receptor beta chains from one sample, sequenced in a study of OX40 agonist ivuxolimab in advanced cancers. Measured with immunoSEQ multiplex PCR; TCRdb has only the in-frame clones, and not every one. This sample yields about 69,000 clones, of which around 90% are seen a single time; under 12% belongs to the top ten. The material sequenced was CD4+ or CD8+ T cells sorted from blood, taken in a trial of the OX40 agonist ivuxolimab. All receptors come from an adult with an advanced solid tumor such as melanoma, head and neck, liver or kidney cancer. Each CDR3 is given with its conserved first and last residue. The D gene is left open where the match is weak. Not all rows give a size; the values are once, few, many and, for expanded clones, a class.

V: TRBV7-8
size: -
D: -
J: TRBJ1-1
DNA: TGTGCCAGCAGCCGGGTCCAGGGGAACACTGAAGCTTTCTTT
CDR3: CASSRVQGNTEAFF

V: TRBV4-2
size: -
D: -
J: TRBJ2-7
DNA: TGTGCCAGCAGCCGAGAGGGACAATTATCCTACGAGCAGTACTTC
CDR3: CASSREGQLSYEQYF

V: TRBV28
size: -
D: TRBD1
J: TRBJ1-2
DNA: TGTGCCAGCAGTTCAACCGGGACAGGGGGTAACTATGGCTACACCTTC
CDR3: CASSSTGTGGNYGYTF

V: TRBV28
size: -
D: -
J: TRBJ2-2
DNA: TGTGCCAGCAGTTTGAGCACCGGGGAGCTGTTTTTT
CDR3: CASSLSTGELFF

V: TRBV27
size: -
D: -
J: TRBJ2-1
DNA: TGTGCCAGCAGTTTAGTTCAGGGGGGGGTTTGGTATGAGCAGTTCTTC
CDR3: CASSLVQGGVWYEQFF

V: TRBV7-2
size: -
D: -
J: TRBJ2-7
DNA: TGTGCCAGCAGCTTAGCGCAGGCTAGCGCTCGCTACGAGCAGTACTTC
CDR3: CASSLAQASARYEQYF

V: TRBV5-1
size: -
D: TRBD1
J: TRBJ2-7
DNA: TGCGCCAGCAGCCGCGGACAGGTTAAGACCCACGAGCAGTACTTC
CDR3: CASSRGQVKTHEQYF

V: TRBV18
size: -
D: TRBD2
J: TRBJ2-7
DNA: TGTGCCACAGCGGGAGGGGCCTACGAGCAGTACTTC
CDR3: CATAGGAYEQYF

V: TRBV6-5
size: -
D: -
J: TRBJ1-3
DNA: TGTGCCAGCACCCCCAGAGGGCTCGGAAACACCATATATTTT
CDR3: CASTPRGLGNTIYF

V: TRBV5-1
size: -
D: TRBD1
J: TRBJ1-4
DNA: TGCGCCAGCAGCCCAGGGGGTACACTGTTTTTT
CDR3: CASSPGGTLFF

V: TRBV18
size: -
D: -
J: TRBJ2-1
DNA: TGTGCCAGCTCACCTCCCCTAGACAGTCACAATGAGCAGTTCTTC
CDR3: CASSPPLDSHNEQFF

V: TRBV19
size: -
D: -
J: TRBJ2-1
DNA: TGTGCCAGTAGTATCCGACATAACAATGAGCAGTTCTTC
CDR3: CASSIRHNNEQFF

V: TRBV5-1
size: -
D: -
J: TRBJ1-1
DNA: TGCGCCAGCAGCGAGGGCGTGAGGAAAGGAGCTACTGAAGCTTTCTTT
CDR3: CASSEGVRKGATEAFF

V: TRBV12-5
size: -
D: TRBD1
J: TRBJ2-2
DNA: TGTGCTAGTGGGGCCGGGACAGATAACACCGGGGAGCTGTTTTTT
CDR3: CASGAGTDNTGELFF

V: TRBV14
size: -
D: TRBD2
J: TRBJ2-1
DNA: TGTGCCAGCAGCCCGTTGGGACTAGCGGACAATGAGCAGTTCTTC
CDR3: CASSPLGLADNEQFF

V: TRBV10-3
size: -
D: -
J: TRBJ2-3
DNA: TGTGCCATCTCGGGGGACACAGATACGCAGTATTTT
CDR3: CAISGDTDTQYF

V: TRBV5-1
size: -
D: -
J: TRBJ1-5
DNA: TGCGCCAGCAGGGAAAAACAACAGCCCCAGCATTTT
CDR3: CASREKQQPQHF

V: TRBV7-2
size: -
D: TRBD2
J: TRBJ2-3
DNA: TGTGCCAGCAGGGACTCTAGCGGGCTGAATACGCAGTATTTT
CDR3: CASRDSSGLNTQYF

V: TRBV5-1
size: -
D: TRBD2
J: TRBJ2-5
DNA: TGCGCCAGCAGCCCGGGACTAGCGGGAGGGAGGGAGACCCAGTACTTC
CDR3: CASSPGLAGGRETQYF

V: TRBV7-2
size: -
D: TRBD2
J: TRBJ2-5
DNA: TGTGCCAGCAGCATCACTAGCGGGAGGCCCCAAGAGACCCAGTACTTC
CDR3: CASSITSGRPQETQYF

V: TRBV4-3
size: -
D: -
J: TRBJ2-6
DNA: TGCGCCAGCAGCCAAGTAGTAACGGCCCGCTCTGGGGCCAACGTCCTGACTTTC
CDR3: CASSQVVTARSGANVLTF

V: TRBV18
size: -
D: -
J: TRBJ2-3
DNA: TGTGCCAGCTCACGGTTAGATACGCAGTATTTT
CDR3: CASSRLDTQYF

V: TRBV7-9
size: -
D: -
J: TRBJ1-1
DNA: TGTGCCAGCAGCTTAACGGGATTGGACACTGAAGCTTTCTTT
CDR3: CASSLTGLDTEAFF

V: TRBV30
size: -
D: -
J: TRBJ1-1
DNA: TGTGCCTTTCGGGCAGGGAACACTGAAGCTTTCTTT
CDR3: CAFRAGNTEAFF

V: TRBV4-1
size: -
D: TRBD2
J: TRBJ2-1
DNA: TGCGCCAGCAGCCAAGAAAAACTAGCGGCTAACAATGAGCAGTTCTTC
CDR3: CASSQEKLAANNEQFF

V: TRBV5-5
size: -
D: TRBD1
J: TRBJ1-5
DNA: TGTGCCAGCAGCTTGGTCCCAGGGGGCAGGGGTCAGCCCCAGCATTTT
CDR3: CASSLVPGGRGQPQHF

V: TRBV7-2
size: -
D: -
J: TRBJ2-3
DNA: TGTGCCAGCAGCGACGGAAGCGGGCGCTACACAGATACGCAGTATTTT
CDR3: CASSDGSGRYTDTQYF

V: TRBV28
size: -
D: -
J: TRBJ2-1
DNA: TGTGCCAGCAGTTGGTTTCAGGGATCGTGGGAGCAGTTCTTC
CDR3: CASSWFQGSWEQFF

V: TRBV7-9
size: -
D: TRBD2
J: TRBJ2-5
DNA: TGTGCCAGCAGCTTAGGGCTAGCGGAAGAGACCCAGTACTTC
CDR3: CASSLGLAEETQYF

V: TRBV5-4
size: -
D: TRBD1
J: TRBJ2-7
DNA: TGTGCCAGCAGCCCCGGACAGGGCCTCTCCTACGAGCAGTACTTC
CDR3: CASSPGQGLSYEQYF

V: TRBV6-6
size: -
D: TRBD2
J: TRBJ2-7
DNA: TGTGCCAGCAGCGGGAGCGGGGGTAACCCCTACGAGCAGTACTTC
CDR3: CASSGSGGNPYEQYF

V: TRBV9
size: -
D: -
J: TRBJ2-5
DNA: TGTGCCAGCAGCCTTAGCCAGAACCAAGAGACCCAGTACTTC
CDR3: CASSLSQNQETQYF

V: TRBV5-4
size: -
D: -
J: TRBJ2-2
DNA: TGTGCCAGCAGCCGCACGGGAGTGGGCACCGGGGAGCTGTTTTTT
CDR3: CASSRTGVGTGELFF

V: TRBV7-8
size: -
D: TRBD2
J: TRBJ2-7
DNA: TGTGCCAGCAGCCCGTGGGTAGCGGGAGGGCACTACGAGCAGTACTTC
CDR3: CASSPWVAGGHYEQYF

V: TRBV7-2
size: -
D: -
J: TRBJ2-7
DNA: TGTGCCAGCAGCTTTGAGGGCTCCAGGGTTCACGAGCAGTACTTC
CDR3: CASSFEGSRVHEQYF

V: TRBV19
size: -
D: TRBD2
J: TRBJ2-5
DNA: TGTGCCAGTAGTATACGTAGCGGGAGTGGAGAGACCCAGTACTTC
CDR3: CASSIRSGSGETQYF

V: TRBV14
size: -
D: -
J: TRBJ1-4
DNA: TGTGCCAGCAGCCAAGGAGTTAGAACAGACGGTAATGAAAAACTGTTTTTT
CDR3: CASSQGVRTDGNEKLFF

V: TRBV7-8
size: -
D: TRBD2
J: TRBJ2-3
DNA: TGTGCCAGCAGCCCGAGAGGGACTGCGGGAGGTAACACAGATACGCAGTATTTT
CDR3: CASSPRGTAGGNTDTQYF

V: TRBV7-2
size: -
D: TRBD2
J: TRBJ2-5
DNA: TGTGCCAGCAGCTTAGCGCTAGCGGGAGGGGAGACCCAGTACTTC
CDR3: CASSLALAGGETQYF

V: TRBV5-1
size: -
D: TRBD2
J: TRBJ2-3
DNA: TGCGCCAGCAGCCCTGGGACTAGCGGGAGGCCAGATACGCAGTATTTT
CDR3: CASSPGTSGRPDTQYF

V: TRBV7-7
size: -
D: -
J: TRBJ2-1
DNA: TGTGCTAGCAGCTTAGAGGGTAGTCGTAATGAGCAGTTCTTC
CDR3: CASSLEGSRNEQFF

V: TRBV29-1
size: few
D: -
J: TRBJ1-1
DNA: TGCAGCGTTGAAGCTCGAGGTATGGCTTTCTTT
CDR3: CSVEARGMAFF

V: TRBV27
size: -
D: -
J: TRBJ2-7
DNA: TGTGCCAGCAGTTTATCGAATCCCGGAAAGCAGTACTTC
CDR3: CASSLSNPGKQYF

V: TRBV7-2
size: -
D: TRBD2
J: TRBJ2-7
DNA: TGTGCCAGCAGCCTAGGACTAGCCGGAGGAGGCGAGCAGTACTTC
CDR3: CASSLGLAGGGEQYF